The rows below give T cell receptor beta chains drawn from one sample of a study of control samples from healthy donors and cancer patients. Libraries were prepared by immunoSEQ multiplex PCR; TCRdb keeps only in-frame clonotypes and omits some of them. The sample has about 28,000 clones, 75% to 95% seen once. The source material was PBMCs. The receptors here all came from a man aged 50 to 60 with lung cancer. CDR3s include the opening cysteine and the closing phenylalanine or tryptophan. A D gene is named only where the DNA matches it firmly. Not every row has a clone size; where given, it reads once, few, many or a size class.

d_gene | abundance | j_gene | v_gene | CDR3nt | CDR3aa
TRBD1 | few | TRBJ2-6 | TRBV7-2 | TGTGCCAGCAGCACCACTGTGACAGGGGTCCTCTCTGGGGCCAACGTCCTGACTTTC | CASSTTVTGVLSGANVLTF
TRBD2 | - | TRBJ2-1 | TRBV9 | TGTGCCAGCAGCAGTCTAGCGGACAATGAGCAGTTCTTC | CASSSLADNEQFF
- | - | TRBJ1-4 | TRBV18 | TGTGCCAGCTCTGACAACACAACTAATGAAAAACTGTTTTTT | CASSDNTTNEKLFF
- | - | TRBJ2-6 | TRBV18 | TGTGCCAGCTCACCTTTCGGACTTTCTGGGGCCAACGTCCTGACTTTC | CASSPFGLSGANVLTF
- | - | TRBJ2-7 | TRBV28 | TGTGCCAGCACCCCCCCCCTCCGGGACGAGCAGTACTTC | CASTPPLRDEQYF
TRBD1 | - | TRBJ2-7 | TRBV18 | TGTGCCAGCTCACCGTCACCGGGACAGGAGTCCTACGAGCAGTACTTC | CASSPSPGQESYEQYF
- | - | TRBJ1-1 | TRBV6-5 | TGTGCCAGCAGTTACTCAATGTTCCGGGCCCGAACTGAAGCTTTCTTT | CASSYSMFRARTEAFF
- | few | TRBJ2-7 | TRBV11-2 | TGTGCCAGCAGCTTAGGACAGCTTTCCTACGAGCAGTACTTC | CASSLGQLSYEQYF
- | - | TRBJ2-5 | TRBV3-1/TRBV3-2 | TGTGCCAGCAGCCAACTCAACCGAGGGGAGACCCAGTACTTC | CASSQLNRGETQYF
TRBD1 | - | TRBJ2-2 | TRBV5-6 | TGTGCCAGCAGCTTGGAAGGGGGCAGGGGTTTCACCGGGGAGCTGTTTTTT | CASSLEGGRGFTGELFF
- | - | TRBJ2-7 | TRBV10-2 | TGCGCCAGCAGTCCCGGTTACGAGCAGTACTTC | CASSPGYEQYF
TRBD2 | - | TRBJ2-1 | TRBV19 | TGTGCCAGTAGTACACCAACCCCTAGCGGGGGCCACCTTTCCCCTAATGAGCAGTTCTTC | CASSTPTPSGGHLSPNEQFF
TRBD1 | - | TRBJ2-7 | TRBV5-1 | TGCGCCAGCAGCCCCACAACCGGGACAGGGATCTACGAGCAGTACTTC | CASSPTTGTGIYEQYF
- | - | TRBJ1-1 | TRBV7-2 | TGTGCCAGCAGCATCACAGAGAACACTGAAGCTTTCTTT | CASSITENTEAFF
- | - | TRBJ1-2 | TRBV6-5 | TGTGCCAGCAGTAACCTACGCGCCGGTCTCGGCTACACCTTC | CASSNLRAGLGYTF
TRBD1 | - | TRBJ1-2 | TRBV7-3 | TGTGCCAGCAGACCCGGGACAGGGTATGACTATGGCTACACCTTC | CASRPGTGYDYGYTF
- | - | TRBJ2-4 | TRBV18 | TGTGCCAGCTCACCAAGCAGGGATGGCATTCAGTACTTC | CASSPSRDGIQYF
TRBD1 | - | TRBJ2-7 | TRBV3-1/TRBV3-2 | TGTGCCAGCAGCCAAGACGGCAGGGGGCGAGACGAGCAGTACTTC | CASSQDGRGRDEQYF
TRBD1 | once | TRBJ1-2 | TRBV7-9 | TGTGCCAGCAGCTTCGCGGGACAGACGACCTATGGCTACACCTTC | CASSFAGQTTYGYTF
- | - | TRBJ2-6 | TRBV4-1 | TGCGCCAGCAGCCCCATTGGCTCCTCCGGGGCCAACGTCCTGACTTTC | CASSPIGSSGANVLTF
TRBD1 | - | TRBJ2-7 | TRBV28 | TGTGCCAGCAGTCTCCACACCTCCGGGACAGTTTCCTACGAGCAGTACTTC | CASSLHTSGTVSYEQYF
TRBD2 | - | TRBJ2-7 | TRBV5-1 | TGCGCCAGCTCCGGGACTAGTTTCTCCTACGAGCAGTACTTC | CASSGTSFSYEQYF